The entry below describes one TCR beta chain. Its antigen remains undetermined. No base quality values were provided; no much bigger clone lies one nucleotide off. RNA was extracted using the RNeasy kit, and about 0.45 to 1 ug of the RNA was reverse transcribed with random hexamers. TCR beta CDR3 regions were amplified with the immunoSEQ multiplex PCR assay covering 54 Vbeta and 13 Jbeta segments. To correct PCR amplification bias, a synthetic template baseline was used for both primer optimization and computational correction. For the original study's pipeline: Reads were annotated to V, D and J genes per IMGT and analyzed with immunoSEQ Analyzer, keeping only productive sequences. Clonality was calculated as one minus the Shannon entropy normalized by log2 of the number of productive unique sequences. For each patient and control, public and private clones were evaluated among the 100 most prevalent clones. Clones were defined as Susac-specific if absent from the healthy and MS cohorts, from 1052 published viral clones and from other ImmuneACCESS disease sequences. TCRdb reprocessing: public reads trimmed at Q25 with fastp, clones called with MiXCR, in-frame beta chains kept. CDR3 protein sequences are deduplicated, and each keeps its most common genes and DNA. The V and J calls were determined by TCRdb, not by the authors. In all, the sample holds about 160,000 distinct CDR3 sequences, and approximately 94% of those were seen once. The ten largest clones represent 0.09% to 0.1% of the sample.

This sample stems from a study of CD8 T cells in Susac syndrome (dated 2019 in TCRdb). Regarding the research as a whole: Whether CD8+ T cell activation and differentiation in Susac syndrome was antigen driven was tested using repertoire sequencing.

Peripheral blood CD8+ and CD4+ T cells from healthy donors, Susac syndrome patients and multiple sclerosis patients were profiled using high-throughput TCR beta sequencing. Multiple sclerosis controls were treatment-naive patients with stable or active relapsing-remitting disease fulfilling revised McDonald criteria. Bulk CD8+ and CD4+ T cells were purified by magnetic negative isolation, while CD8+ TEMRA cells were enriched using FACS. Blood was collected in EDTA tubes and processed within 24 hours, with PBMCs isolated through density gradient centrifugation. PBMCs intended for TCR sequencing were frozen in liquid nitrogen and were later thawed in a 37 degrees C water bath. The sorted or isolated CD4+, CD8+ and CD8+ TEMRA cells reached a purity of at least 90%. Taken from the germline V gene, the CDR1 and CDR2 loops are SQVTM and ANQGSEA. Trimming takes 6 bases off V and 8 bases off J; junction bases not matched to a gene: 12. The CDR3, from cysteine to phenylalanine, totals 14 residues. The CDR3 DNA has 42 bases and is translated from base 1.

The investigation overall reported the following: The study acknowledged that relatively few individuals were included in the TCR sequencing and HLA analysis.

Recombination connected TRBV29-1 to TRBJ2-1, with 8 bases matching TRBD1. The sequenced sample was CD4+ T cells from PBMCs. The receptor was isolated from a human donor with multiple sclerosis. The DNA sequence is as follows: TGCAGCGTCGAAACCCGGACAGGGCGGGATGAGCAGTTCTTC. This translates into CSVETRTGRDEQFF.